This TCR beta chain was observed in a study of control samples from healthy donors and cancer patients. V dropped 5 bases and J dropped 9; count of bases not matched to a gene: 7. The germline CDR1 and CDR2 sequences are MGHDK and SYGVNS. The CDR3 length is 14 residues. The data were produced by immunoSEQ multiplex PCR, yet TCRdb's version contains in-frame clones alone and is incomplete. The data hold more than 85,000 clones, with about 83% observed a single time. Material for sequencing was blood. The gene calls are TRBV25-1 and TRBJ1-6; 7 bases line up with TRBD1. The TCR was taken from a woman aged 45-59 years in good health. The CDR3 DNA sequence: TGTGCCAGCAGTCCGACAGGGTTGGGTTCACCCCTCCACTTT. It translates to CASSPTGLGSPLHF.